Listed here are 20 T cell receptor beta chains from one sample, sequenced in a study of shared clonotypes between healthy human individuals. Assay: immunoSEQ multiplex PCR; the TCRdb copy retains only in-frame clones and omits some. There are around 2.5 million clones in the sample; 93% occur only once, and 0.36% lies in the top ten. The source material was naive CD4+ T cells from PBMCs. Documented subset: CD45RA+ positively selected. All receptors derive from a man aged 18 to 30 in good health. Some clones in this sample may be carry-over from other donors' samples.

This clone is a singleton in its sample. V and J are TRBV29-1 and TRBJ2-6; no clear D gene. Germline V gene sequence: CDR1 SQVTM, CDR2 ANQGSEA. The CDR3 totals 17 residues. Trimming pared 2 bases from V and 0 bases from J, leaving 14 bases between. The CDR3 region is CSVELAAPNSGANVLTF. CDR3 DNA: TGCAGCGTTGAATTGGCAGCCCCTAACTCTGGGGCCAACGTCCTGACTTTC.

In nucleotides, the CDR3 is TGTGCCAGCAGACAGGGGGCTGGCAATGAGCAGTTCTTC. It yields the protein CASRQGAGNEQFF. V is TRBV2 and J is TRBJ2-1; 9 bases are a match to TRBD1. The CDR3 loop spans 13 amino acids. Trimming took 6 bases from V and 6 from J; bases not matched to a gene: 3. The germline V gene encodes CDR1 SNHLY and CDR2 FYNNEI.

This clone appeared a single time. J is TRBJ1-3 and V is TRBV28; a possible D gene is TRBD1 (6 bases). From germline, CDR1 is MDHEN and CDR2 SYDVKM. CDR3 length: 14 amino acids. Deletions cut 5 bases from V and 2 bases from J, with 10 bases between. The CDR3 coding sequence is TGTGCCAGCAGTCCGTACAGGGCTGGAAACACCATATATTTT. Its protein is CASSPYRAGNTIYF.

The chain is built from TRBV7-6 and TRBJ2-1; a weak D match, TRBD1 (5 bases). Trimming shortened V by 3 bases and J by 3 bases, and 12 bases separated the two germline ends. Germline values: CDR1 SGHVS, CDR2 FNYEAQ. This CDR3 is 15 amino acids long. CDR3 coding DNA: TGTGCCAGCAGCTTCGGTCAGGGTTACTACAATGAGCAGTTCTTC. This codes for CASSFGQGYYNEQFF.

The CDR3 DNA reads TGTGCCAGTAGTGTTACAGGGGGCCCCTACGAGCAGTACTTC. It yields the protein CASSVTGGPYEQYF. The V call is TRBV19, the J call TRBJ2-7; the match to TRBD1 covers 9 bases. Per the germline V gene, CDR1 is LNHDA and CDR2 is SQIVND (reference sequence). Trimming took 5 bases from V and 2 from J; bases not matched to a gene: 4. The CDR3 runs to 14 residues. Based on the CDR3 plus reference TRBV19 and TRBJ2-7, the full variable domain is DGGITQSPKYLFRKEGQNVTLSCEQNLNHDAMYWYRQDPGQGLRLIYYSQIVNDFQKGDIAEGYSVSREKKESFPLTVTSAQKNPTAFYLCASSVTGGPYEQYFGPGTRLTVT.

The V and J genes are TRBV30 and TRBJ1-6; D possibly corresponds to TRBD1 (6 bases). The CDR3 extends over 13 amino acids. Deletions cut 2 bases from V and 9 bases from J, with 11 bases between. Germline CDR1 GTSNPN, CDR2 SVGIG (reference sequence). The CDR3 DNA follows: TGTGCCTGGAGTAGTCAGGGGACTTCACCCCTCCACTTT. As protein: CAWSSQGTSPLHF.

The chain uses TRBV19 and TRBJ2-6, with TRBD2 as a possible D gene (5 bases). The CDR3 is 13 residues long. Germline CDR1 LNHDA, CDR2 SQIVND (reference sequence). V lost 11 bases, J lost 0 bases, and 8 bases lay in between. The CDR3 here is CAGGVSGANVLTF. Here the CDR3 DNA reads TGTGCCGGAGGAGTCTCTGGGGCCAACGTCCTGACTTTC.

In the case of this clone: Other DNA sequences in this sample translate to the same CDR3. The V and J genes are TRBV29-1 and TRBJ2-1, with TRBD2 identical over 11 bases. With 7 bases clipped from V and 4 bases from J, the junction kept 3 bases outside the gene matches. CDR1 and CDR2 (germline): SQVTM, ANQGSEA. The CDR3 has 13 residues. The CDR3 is CSAGTSGYNEQFF. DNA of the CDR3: TGCAGCGCCGGGACTAGCGGATACAATGAGCAGTTCTTC.

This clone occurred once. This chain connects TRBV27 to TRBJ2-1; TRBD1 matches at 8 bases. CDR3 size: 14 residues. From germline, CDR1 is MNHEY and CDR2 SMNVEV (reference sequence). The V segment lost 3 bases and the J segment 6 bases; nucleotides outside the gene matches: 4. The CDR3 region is CASSLGDRSNEQFF. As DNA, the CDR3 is TGTGCCAGCAGTTTGGGGGACAGGAGCAATGAGCAGTTCTTC.

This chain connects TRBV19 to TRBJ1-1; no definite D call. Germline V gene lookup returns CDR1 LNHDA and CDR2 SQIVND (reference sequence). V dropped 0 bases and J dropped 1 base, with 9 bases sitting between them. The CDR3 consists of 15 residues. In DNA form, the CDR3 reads TGTGCCAGTAGTATAGATTGGGCCAAGAACACTGAAGCTTTCTTT. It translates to CASSIDWAKNTEAFF.

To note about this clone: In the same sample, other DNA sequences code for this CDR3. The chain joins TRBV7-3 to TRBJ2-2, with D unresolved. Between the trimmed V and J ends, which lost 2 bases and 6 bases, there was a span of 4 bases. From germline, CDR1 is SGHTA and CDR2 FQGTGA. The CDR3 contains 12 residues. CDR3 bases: TGTGCCAGCAGCTTAGGGGCCGGGGAGCTGTTTTTT. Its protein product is CASSLGAGELFF.

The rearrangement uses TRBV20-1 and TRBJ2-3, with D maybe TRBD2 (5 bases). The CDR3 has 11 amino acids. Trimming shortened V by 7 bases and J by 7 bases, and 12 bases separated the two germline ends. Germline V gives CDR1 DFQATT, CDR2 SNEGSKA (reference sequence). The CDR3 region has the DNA TGCAGTGGGCGAGGGCGGAATACGCAGTATTTT. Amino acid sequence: CSGRGRNTQYF.

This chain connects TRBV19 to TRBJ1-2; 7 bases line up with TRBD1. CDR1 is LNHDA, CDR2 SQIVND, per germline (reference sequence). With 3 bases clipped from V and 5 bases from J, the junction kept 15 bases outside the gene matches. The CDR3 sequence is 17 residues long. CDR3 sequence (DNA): TGTGCCAGTAGTATGGGCCCAGACAGGGAAACACCTTATGGCTACACCTTC. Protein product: CASSMGPDRETPYGYTF.

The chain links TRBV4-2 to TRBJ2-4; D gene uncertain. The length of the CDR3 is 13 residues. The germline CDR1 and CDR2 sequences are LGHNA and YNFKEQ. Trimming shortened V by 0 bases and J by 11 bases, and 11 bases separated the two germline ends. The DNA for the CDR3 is TGTGCCAGCAGCCAAGATCCTCATATCCTTCAGTACTTC. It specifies CASSQDPHILQYF.

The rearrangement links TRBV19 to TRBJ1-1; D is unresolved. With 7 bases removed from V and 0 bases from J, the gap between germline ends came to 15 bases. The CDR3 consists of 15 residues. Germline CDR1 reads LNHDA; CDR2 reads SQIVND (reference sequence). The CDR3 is CASTPYSQMNTEAFF. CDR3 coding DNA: TGTGCCAGTACCCCGTACAGCCAAATGAACACTGAAGCTTTCTTT. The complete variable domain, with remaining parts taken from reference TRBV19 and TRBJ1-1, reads DGGITQSPKYLFRKEGQNVTLSCEQNLNHDAMYWYRQDPGQGLRLIYYSQIVNDFQKGDIAEGYSVSREKKESFPLTVTSAQKNPTAFYLCASTPYSQMNTEAFFGQGTRLTVV.

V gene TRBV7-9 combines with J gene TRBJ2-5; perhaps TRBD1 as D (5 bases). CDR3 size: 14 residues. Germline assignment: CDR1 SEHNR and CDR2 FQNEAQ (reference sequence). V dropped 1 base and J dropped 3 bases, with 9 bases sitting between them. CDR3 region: CASSLGQPEETQYF. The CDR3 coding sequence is TGTGCCAGCAGCTTAGGACAGCCAGAAGAGACCCAGTACTTC. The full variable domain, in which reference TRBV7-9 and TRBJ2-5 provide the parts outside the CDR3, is DTGVSQNPRHKITKRGQNVTFRCDPISEHNRLYWYRQTLGQGPEFLTYFQNEAQLEKSRLLSDRFSAERPKGSFSTLEIQRTEQGDSAMYLCASSLGQPEETQYFGPGTRLLVL.

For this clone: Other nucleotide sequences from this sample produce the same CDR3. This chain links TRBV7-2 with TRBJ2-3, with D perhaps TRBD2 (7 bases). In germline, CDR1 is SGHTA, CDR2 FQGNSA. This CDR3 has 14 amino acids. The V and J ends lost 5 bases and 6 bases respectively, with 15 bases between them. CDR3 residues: CASSLGGGGDTQYF. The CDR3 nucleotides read TGTGCCAGCAGCCTAGGGGGGGGAGGTGATACGCAGTATTTT.

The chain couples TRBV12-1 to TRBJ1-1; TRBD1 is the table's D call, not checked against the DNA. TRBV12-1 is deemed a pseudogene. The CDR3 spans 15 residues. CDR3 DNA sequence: TGTGCCAGCAGTCACTTTGGGGAATGGGGCCCTGAAGCTTTCTTT. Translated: CASSHFGEWGPEAFF.

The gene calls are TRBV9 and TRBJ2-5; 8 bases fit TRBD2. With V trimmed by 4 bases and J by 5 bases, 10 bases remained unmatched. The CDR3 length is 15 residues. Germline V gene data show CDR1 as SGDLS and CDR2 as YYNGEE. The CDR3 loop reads CASSPHRLAYETQYF. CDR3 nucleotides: TGTGCCAGCAGCCCACACAGACTAGCGTACGAGACCCAGTACTTC.

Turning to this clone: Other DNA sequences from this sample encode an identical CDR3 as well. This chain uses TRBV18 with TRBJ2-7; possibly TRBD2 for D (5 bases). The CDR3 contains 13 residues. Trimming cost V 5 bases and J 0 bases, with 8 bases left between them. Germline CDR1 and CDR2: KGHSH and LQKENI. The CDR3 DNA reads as TGTGCCAGCTCATCCCGGGACTCCTACGAGCAGTACTTC. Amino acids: CASSSRDSYEQYF.